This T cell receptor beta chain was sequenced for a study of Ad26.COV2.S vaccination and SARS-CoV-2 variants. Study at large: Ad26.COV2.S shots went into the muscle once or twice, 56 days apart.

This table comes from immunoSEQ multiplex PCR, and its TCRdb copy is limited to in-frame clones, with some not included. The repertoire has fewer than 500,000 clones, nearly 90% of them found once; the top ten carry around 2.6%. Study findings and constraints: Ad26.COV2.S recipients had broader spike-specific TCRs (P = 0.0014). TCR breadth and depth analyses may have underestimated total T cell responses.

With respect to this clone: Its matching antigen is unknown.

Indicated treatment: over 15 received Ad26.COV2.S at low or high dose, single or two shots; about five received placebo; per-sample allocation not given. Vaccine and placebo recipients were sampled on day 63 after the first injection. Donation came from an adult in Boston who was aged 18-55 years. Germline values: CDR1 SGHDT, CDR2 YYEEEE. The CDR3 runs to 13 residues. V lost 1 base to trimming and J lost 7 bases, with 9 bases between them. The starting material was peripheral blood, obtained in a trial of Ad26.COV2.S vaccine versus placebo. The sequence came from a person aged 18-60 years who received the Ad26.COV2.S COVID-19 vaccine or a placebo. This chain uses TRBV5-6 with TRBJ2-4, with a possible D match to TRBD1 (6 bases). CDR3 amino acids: CASSLPGANIQYF. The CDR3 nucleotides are TGTGCCAGCAGCTTGCCAGGGGCGAACATTCAGTACTTC.